What follows describes a single T cell receptor (beta chain). No cognate antigen has been identified for it. Qualities for individual bases were not recorded, and no much larger clone is one base off. The listed sequencing device is Illumina NovaSeq 6000. Using 5'RACE with constant-segment primers, TCRalpha and TCRbeta cDNA libraries were constructed, with sample barcodes and unique molecular identifiers added in the process. Trizol reagent was used to extract RNA from every sample. Libraries were amplified in two PCR steps, with a second sample barcode and Illumina TruSeq adapters added in the second step. Sequencing of libraries was performed on an Illumina NovaSeq with 2 x 150 bp paired-end reads. In the original analysis: Demultiplexing of reads and collapsing into UMI-guided consensus sequences were performed with migec v1.2.7. With mixcr v2.1.11, UMI consensuses were aligned to TRA and TRB V and J templates and assembled into clonotypes. A clonotype was counted as expanded or contracted only when both edgeR and NoisET called the clonotype significant, with the noise models trained on biological replicates. edgeR calls used a false discovery rate-adjusted p below 0.01 and a log2 fold-change threshold of 1. PCA with hierarchical clustering of max-normalized trajectories of the 1000 most abundant clonotypes was used as exploratory dynamics analysis. Each responding clone was given a CD4 or CD8 phenotype based on the CD4+ and CD8+ repertoires, which had been sequenced separately. The public reads were reanalyzed by TCRdb: fastp trimming at Q25, MiXCR alignment, in-frame beta chains only. Identical CDR3 proteins give one entry, which carries the most common genes and DNA. In this record, the V and J calls reflect TCRdb's handling and not the investigators' own analysis. For this sample the table gives around 300,000 distinct CDR3 sequences, of which 15% to 20% were detected only once. The ten largest clones represent more than 20% of the sample.

Measured from the cysteine to the phenylalanine, the CDR3 is 14 residues long. Only the CDR3 region is kept as DNA, spanning 42 bases read in frame from base 1. Taken from the germline V gene, the CDR1 and CDR2 loops are SNHLY and FYNNEI. V and J lose 6 bases and 7 bases, and a span of 15 bases separates them. This entry comes from a study of T-cell memory formation after mild COVID-19 (dated by TCRdb to the early 2020s). With regard to the full study: TCR sequence clusters from the two donors were largely donor specific. In two donors, T-cell clones that expanded and contracted after mild COVID-19 were tracked by sequencing TCRalpha and TCRbeta repertoires over time. Two young, previously healthy adult volunteers made up the cohort, one male and one female.

Study-wide findings and limitations: SARS-CoV-2 specificity of the second-wave clones peaking on day 37 was not confirmed. The detection of some responding clones in pre-infection memory suggests that pre-existing cross-reactive memory T cells joined the SARS-CoV-2 response. Contracting CD4+ clones appeared mostly in the CM and EM memory subsets, whereas CD8+ clones were enriched in EMRA. From day 15 to 85, contracting clones showed balanced CD4/CD8 phenotypes, whereas a second wave of clones that expanded from day 15 to 37 leaned towards CD4+. The study covered only a couple of mild cases, and larger cohorts including severe cases with pre-infection samples were considered necessary.

Ficoll-Paque density gradient centrifugation was the method used to isolate PBMCs. This receptor chain uses TRBV2 and TRBJ1-4; the D gene is perhaps TRBD1, on 5 matching bases. This receptor was obtained from a young man who had mild COVID-19 (a few samples of this study predate the infection). The sample titles of this study are shuffled in the database, so cell type and time point are left out; the donor was told from shared clones. Sequencing input: PBMCs or a T cell subset sorted from them (not recorded which). The encoded CDR3 is CASRGDGDGEKLFF. The DNA sequence reads TGTGCCAGCAGGGGAGATGGGGACGGTGAAAAACTGTTTTTT.